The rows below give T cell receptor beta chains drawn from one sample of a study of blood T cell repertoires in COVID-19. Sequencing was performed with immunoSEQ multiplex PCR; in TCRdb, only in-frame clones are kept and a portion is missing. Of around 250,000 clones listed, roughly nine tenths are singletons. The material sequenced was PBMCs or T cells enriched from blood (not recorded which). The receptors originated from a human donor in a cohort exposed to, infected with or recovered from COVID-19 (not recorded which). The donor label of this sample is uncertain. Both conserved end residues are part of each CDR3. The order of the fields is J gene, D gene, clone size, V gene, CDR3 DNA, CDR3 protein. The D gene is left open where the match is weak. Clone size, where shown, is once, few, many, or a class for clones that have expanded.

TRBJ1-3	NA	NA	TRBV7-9	TGTGCCAGCAGCCCGTCCGGGATCTCTGGAAACACCATATATTTT	CASSPSGISGNTIYF
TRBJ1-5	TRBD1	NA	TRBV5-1	TGCGCCAGCAGCGCCGGGACAGGGTCCCAGCCCCAGCATTTT	CASSAGTGSQPQHF
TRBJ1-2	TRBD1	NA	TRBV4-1	TGCGCCAGCAGCCACTTCCGAGACAGGGATCGTGGCTACACCTTC	CASSHFRDRDRGYTF
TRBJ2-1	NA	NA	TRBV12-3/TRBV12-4	TGTGCCACCAAGCAAGCCTCCTACAATGAGCAGTTCTTC	CATKQASYNEQFF
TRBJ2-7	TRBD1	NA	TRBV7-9	TGTGCCAGCAGCCCAAGGACAGGAAATTCCTACGAGCAGTACTTC	CASSPRTGNSYEQYF
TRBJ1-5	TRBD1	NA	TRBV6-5	TGTGCCAGCAGTTACACGGACAGGGGAAGTCAGCCCCAGCATTTT	CASSYTDRGSQPQHF
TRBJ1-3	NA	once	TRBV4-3	TGCGCCAGCAGCCAAGCCCGGACCTACGGGGACACCATATATTTT	CASSQARTYGDTIYF
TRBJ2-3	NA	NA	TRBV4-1	TGCGCCAGCAGCCCCACCGGGTCTTTCGATACGCAGTATTTT	CASSPTGSFDTQYF
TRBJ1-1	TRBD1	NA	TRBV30	TGTGCCTGGAGAACCAGGACAGGGCACGGAACGACTGAAGCTTTCTTT	CAWRTRTGHGTTEAFF
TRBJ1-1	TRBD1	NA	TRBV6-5	TGTGCCAGTTATCAGGGGGCTGGGGGCACTGAAGCTTTCTTT	CASYQGAGGTEAFF